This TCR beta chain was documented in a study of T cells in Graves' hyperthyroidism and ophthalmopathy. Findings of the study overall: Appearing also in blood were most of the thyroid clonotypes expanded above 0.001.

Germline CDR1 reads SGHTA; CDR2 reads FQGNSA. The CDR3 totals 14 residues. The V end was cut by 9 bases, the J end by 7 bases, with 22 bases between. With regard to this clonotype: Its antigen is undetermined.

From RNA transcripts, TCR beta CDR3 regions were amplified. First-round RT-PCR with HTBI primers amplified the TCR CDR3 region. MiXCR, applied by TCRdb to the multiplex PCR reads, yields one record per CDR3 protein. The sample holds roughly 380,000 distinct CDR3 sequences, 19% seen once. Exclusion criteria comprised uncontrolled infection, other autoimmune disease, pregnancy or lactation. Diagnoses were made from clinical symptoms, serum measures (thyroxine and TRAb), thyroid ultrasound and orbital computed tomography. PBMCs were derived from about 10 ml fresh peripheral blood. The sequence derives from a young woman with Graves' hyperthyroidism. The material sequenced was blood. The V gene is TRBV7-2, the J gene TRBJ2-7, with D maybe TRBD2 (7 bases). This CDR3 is CASRQGGGPGEQYF. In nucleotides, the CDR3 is TGTGCCAGTCGCCAAGGGGGGGGGCCAGGGGAGCAGTACTTC.